Below, 26 T cell receptor beta chains from the same sample are listed, as sequenced in a study of CD8 T cells in Susac syndrome. RNA amounts of roughly 0.45 to 1 ug underwent reverse transcription with random hexamers. Via MiXCR, TCRdb re-called the immunoSEQ multiplex PCR reads, giving one row per CDR3 protein. The sample records about 160,000 distinct CDR3 sequences, about 93% being singletons. Sample: CD4+ T cells from PBMCs. The origin of the receptors is a human donor in good health.

The chain joins TRBV15 to TRBJ2-7, with D possibly TRBD2 on 6 matching bases. The V gene's germline CDR1 is LNHNV and CDR2 YYDKDF (reference sequence). This CDR3 spans 11 amino acids. Trimming removed 5 bases from V and 7 bases from J, with 9 bases in between. This chain's CDR3 is CATSYRGEQYF. Here the CDR3 DNA reads TGTGCCACCAGCTATCGGGGGGAGCAGTACTTC.

V gene TRBV5-1 combines with J gene TRBJ2-3; unclear D gene. Germline CDR1 reads SGHRS; CDR2 reads YFSETQ. V lost 0 bases and J lost 4, with 6 bases in between. The CDR3 length is 13 residues. For the CDR3, the DNA is TGCGCCAGCAGCTTGGGGTCGGCAGATACGCAGTATTTT. Its translation: CASSLGSADTQYF.

The chain joins TRBV20-1 to TRBJ2-7, with D unclear. V was trimmed by 4 bases and J by 5 bases, leaving 12 bases between them. CDR1 DFQATT and CDR2 SNEGSKA come from the germline V gene (reference sequence). This CDR3 comprises 12 residues. The CDR3 loop is CSAKGRADEQYF. CDR3 nucleotides: TGCAGTGCTAAAGGGCGCGCGGACGAGCAGTACTTC.

The genes are TRBV29-1 and TRBJ2-1; D may be TRBD1 (6 bases). This CDR3 contains 15 residues. With 1 base removed from V and 1 base from J, the gap between germline ends came to 11 bases. Germline lookup yields CDR1 SQVTM and CDR2 ANQGSEA. This chain's CDR3 is CSVEAGRGSYNEQFF. As DNA, the CDR3 is TGCAGCGTTGAAGCGGGCAGGGGATCCTACAATGAGCAGTTCTTC.

The chain recombines TRBV3-1 with TRBJ2-3; TRBD1 might be the D (6 bases). V was cut by 3 bases and J by 5 bases, with 9 bases left in between. Germline values: CDR1 LGHDT, CDR2 YNNKEL (reference sequence). The CDR3 runs 13 residues. The CDR3: CASSQGARDTQYF. The CDR3 bases are TGTGCCAGCAGCCAGGGGGCAAGAGATACGCAGTATTTT.

This clonotype occurred once. The chain carries TRBV3-1 and TRBJ2-4; maybe TRBD2 (7 bases). CDR3 size: 14 residues. Germline lookup yields CDR1 LGHDT and CDR2 YNNKEL (reference sequence). V lost 1 base and J 9 bases, leaving 13 bases between the germline ends. The CDR3 region has the DNA TGTGCCAGCAGCCAAGTGGGGGGGGCCGGCATTCAGTACTTC. It codes for CASSQVGGAGIQYF.

The chain employs TRBV12-3 or TRBV12-4 and TRBJ2-1; possibly TRBD1 or TRBD2 for D (5 bases each). The germline V and J ends were trimmed by 5 bases and 7 bases, with 15 bases remaining between them. This CDR3 region has 14 residues. The CDR3, as DNA: TGTGCCAGCAGTCTTGGGACCGCAAATAATGAGCAGTTCTTC. Encoded protein: CASSLGTANNEQFF.

The chain has TRBV5-1 and TRBJ1-1; D is unresolved. The CDR3 length is 13 residues. V shed 3 bases and J shed 5 bases, with 11 bases lying between them. The germline CDR1 and CDR2 sequences are SGHRS and YFSETQ. The CDR3 DNA follows: TGCGCCAGCAGCTGGGCTTCAAGAACTGAAGCTTTCTTT. This gives the protein CASSWASRTEAFF.

The rearrangement links TRBV29-1 to TRBJ2-5; D might be TRBD2 (5 bases). This CDR3 is built from 13 residues. Trimming cost V 6 bases and J 5 bases, with 16 bases left between them. CDR1 and CDR2 from the germline V gene are SQVTM and ANQGSEA. CDR3 coding DNA: TGCAGCGTCGACTTAAGGGAGTGGGAGACCCAGTACTTC. Amino acid sequence: CSVDLREWETQYF.

The chain couples TRBV7-9 to TRBJ2-1, with 7 bases identical to TRBD1. With 5 bases clipped from V and 9 bases from J, the junction kept 10 bases outside the gene matches. Germline V gene data show CDR1 as SEHNR and CDR2 as FQNEAQ (reference sequence). The CDR3 is made up of 14 amino acids. The CDR3 DNA sequence: TGTGCCAGCAGCCGTCGACAGGGAAGGAGTGAGCAGTTCTTC. This gives the protein CASSRRQGRSEQFF.

This sequence joins TRBV2 and TRBJ2-1, with D maybe TRBD1 (5 bases). From germline, CDR1 is SNHLY and CDR2 FYNNEI. The CDR3 is made up of 12 amino acids. The V end lost 6 bases, the J end lost 14 bases, and 17 bases lay between the germline ends. The CDR3 protein is CASRGATRIEFF. As DNA, the CDR3 is TGTGCCAGCAGAGGGGCCACGAGGATAGAGTTCTTC.

Notes on this clonotype: A much larger clone is a single base away; this may be a read error. This chain uses TRBV7-9 with TRBJ1-2; no reliable D call. CDR1 and CDR2 (germline): SEHNR, FQNEAQ (reference sequence). The CDR3 length is 12 residues. CDR3 bases: TGTCCCAGCAGCTTAGGGCGAGAGGACTACACCTTC. Translated: CPSSLGREDYTF.

The rearrangement uses TRBV20-1 and TRBJ1-1; tentative D call: TRBD1 (6 bases). V was trimmed by 3 bases and J by 1 base, leaving 18 bases between them. The CDR3 loop spans 16 amino acids. Germline CDR1 and CDR2: DFQATT and SNEGSKA (reference sequence). The CDR3 region is CSARSMRVQGNTEAFF. The CDR3, as DNA: TGCAGTGCTAGGAGTATGAGGGTACAGGGGAACACTGAAGCTTTCTTT.

The J gene is TRBJ1-6, the V gene TRBV19; D is undetermined. V dropped 4 bases and J dropped 10 bases, with 17 bases sitting between them. The germline CDR1 and CDR2 sequences are LNHDA and SQIVND (reference sequence). The CDR3 contains 15 residues. CDR3 coding DNA: TGTGCCAGTAGTAGACCGACGGGGTTTGGATCACCCCTCCACTTT. Translation: CASSRPTGFGSPLHF.

The rearrangement links TRBV18 to TRBJ2-7; D perhaps matches TRBD2 (5 bases). The CDR3 is made up of 12 amino acids. Trimming shortened V by 3 bases and J by 2 bases, and 5 bases separated the two germline ends. The germline gives CDR1 KGHSH, CDR2 LQKENI. CDR3 DNA: TGTGCCAGCTCACCCGGGACCTACGAGCAGTACTTC. The encoded protein is CASSPGTYEQYF.

The chain uses TRBV12-3 or TRBV12-4 and TRBJ2-7, with D tentatively TRBD2 (5 bases). With 5 bases removed from V and 0 bases from J, the gap between germline ends came to 8 bases. CDR3 size: 13 residues. Written as DNA, the CDR3 is TGTGCCAGCAGTCCCGGGATCTCCTACGAGCAGTACTTC. This codes for CASSPGISYEQYF.

This chain uses TRBV29-1 with TRBJ2-5, with D tentatively TRBD2 (6 bases). From germline, CDR1 is SQVTM and CDR2 ANQGSEA. The CDR3 spans 13 residues. Trimming removed 4 bases at V and 5 bases at J, with 14 bases between. This CDR3 reads CSVAVRRGETQYF. The CDR3 DNA follows: TGCAGCGTTGCTGTTAGGAGGGGTGAGACCCAGTACTTC.

CDR3 bases: TGTGCCAGCTCACCGTCACAGGGGCCGGGGTCTGGGGCCAACGTCCTGACTTTC. This gives the protein CASSPSQGPGSGANVLTF. The chain links TRBV18 to TRBJ2-6; 7 bases fit TRBD1. The CDR3 spans 18 residues. CDR1 and CDR2 (germline): KGHSH, LQKENI. The V segment lost 3 bases and the J segment 1 base; nucleotides outside the gene matches: 9.

The chain couples TRBV12-3 or TRBV12-4 to TRBJ1-5; TRBD1 might be the D (5 bases). CDR3 length: 16 residues. V was shortened by 5 bases and J by 4 bases, with 18 bases between the two germline ends. The CDR3 DNA sequence: TGTGCCAGCAGTCTTAGAGGGGACGCAGGGAATCAGCCCCAGCATTTT. Translating it yields CASSLRGDAGNQPQHF.

This clonotype was found a few times. The CDR3 DNA is TGTGCCAGCAGTTTAGGGGGCAGTAACACTGAAGCTTTCTTT. Protein sequence: CASSLGGSNTEAFF. V and J are TRBV12-3 or TRBV12-4 and TRBJ1-1, with D possibly matching TRBD1 (5 bases). V lost 1 base to trimming and J lost 2 bases, with 8 bases between them. CDR3 length equals 14 residues.

The chain employs TRBV11-2 and TRBJ2-7; either TRBD1 or TRBD2 may fit D (6 bases each). V gave up 3 bases and J gave up 3 bases, with 12 bases separating them. This CDR3 has 14 residues. The germline gives CDR1 SGHAT, CDR2 FQNNGV. CDR3 DNA sequence: TGTGCCAGCAGCTTGACCGGGGGCATCTACGAGCAGTACTTC. Translation gives CASSLTGGIYEQYF.

This clonotype is a singleton in its sample. V usage is TRBV4-1 and J usage is TRBJ2-2; TRBD1 aligns across 7 bases. The CDR3 consists of 14 residues. V lost 6 bases to trimming and J lost 7 bases; unmatched junction nucleotides: 8. The V gene's germline CDR1 is MGHRA and CDR2 YSYEKL. The CDR3 nucleotides are TGCGCCAGCAGGGTAGGGGGCTATAGCGGGGAGCTGTTTTTT. It specifies CASRVGGYSGELFF.

The rearrangement uses TRBV3-1 and TRBJ1-5; TRBD1 matches at 7 bases. V gave up 2 bases and J gave up 5 bases; unmatched junction bases: 3. The CDR3 runs 14 residues. CDR1 and CDR2 (germline): LGHDT, YNNKEL (reference sequence). The CDR3, as DNA: TGTGCCAGCAGCCAAAGGGGGCCTGATCAGCCCCAGCATTTT. It is translated as CASSQRGPDQPQHF.

The chain employs TRBV27 and TRBJ2-5; D perhaps matches TRBD2 (5 bases). Germline CDR1 reads MNHEY; CDR2 reads SMNVEV (reference sequence). The V and J ends lost 4 bases and 4 bases respectively, with 10 bases between them. The CDR3 contains 13 residues. CDR3 sequence (DNA): TGTGCCAGCAGTTCCCGGGCGGGAGAGACCCAGTACTTC. Its translation: CASSSRAGETQYF.

This clonotype appeared a single time. The chain links TRBV30 to TRBJ2-5, with TRBD2 matching over 8 bases. The CDR3 has 13 residues. V was pared by 0 bases and J by 5 bases, with 2 bases of the junction left unmatched. The germline V gene has CDR1 GTSNPN and CDR2 SVGIG (reference sequence). CDR3 DNA: TGTGCCTGGAGTGTGGGACTAGTTGAGACCCAGTACTTC. Translation gives CAWSVGLVETQYF. The full variable domain, in which reference TRBV30 and TRBJ2-5 provide the parts outside the CDR3, is SQTIHQWPATLVQPVGSPLSLECTVEGTSNPNLYWYRQAAGRGLQLLFYSVGIGQISSEVPQNLSASRPQDRQFILSSKKLLLSDSGFYLCAWSVGLVETQYFGPGTRLLVL.

The rearrangement links TRBV20-1 to TRBJ2-5; D is possibly TRBD2 (6 bases). From germline, CDR1 is DFQATT and CDR2 SNEGSKA (reference sequence). The V end was cut by 6 bases, the J end by 2 bases, with 13 bases between. The CDR3 sequence is 13 residues long. The CDR3 protein is CSAKGGAQETQYF. The CDR3 DNA sequence: TGCAGTGCCAAAGGCGGGGCGCAAGAGACCCAGTACTTC.